What follows describes a single T cell receptor beta chain. The CDR3 consists of 14 residues. J was trimmed by 3 bases and V by 5 bases; bases with no gene match: 7. Germline V gene lookup returns CDR1 MNHNY and CDR2 SVGAGI (reference sequence). These data are taken from a study of PD-1 blockade in classical Hodgkin lymphoma. In every patient, relapse followed autologous stem cell transplantation, while exposure to brentuximab vedotin differed. Sequencing was performed with immunoSEQ multiplex PCR; in TCRdb, only in-frame clones are kept and a portion is missing. The sample gives approximately 51,000 clones, roughly 66% of which show up once; around 16% is in the top ten.

The chain uses TRBV6-6 and TRBJ2-7; 7 bases map to TRBD1. This receptor was obtained from a human donor with classical Hodgkin lymphoma. Sequenced material: peripheral blood mononuclear cells (PBMCs), taken before the second cycle of nivolumab. This CDR3 is CASSHRGRVYEQYF. The DNA for the CDR3 is TGTGCCAGCAGTCACAGGGGAAGGGTCTACGAGCAGTACTTC.